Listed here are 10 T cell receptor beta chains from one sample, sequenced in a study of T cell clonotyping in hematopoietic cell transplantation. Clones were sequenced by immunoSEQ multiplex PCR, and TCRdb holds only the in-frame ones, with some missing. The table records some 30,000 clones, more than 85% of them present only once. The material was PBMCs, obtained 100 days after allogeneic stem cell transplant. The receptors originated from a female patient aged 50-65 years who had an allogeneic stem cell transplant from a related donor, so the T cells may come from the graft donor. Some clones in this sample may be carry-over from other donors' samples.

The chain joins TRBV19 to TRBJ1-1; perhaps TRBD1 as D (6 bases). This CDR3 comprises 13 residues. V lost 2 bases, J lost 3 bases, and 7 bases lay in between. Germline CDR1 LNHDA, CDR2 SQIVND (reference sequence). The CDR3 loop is CASSISGDTEAFF. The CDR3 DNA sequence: TGTGCCAGTAGTATATCAGGGGACACTGAAGCTTTCTTT. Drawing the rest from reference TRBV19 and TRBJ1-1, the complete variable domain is DGGITQSPKYLFRKEGQNVTLSCEQNLNHDAMYWYRQDPGQGLRLIYYSQIVNDFQKGDIAEGYSVSREKKESFPLTVTSAQKNPTAFYLCASSISGDTEAFFGQGTRLTVV.

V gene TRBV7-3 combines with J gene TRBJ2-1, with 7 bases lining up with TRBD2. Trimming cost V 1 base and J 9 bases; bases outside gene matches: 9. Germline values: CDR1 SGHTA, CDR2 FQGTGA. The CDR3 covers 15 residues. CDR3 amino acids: CASSLMGGFGGEQFF. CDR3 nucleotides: TGTGCCAGCAGCTTAATGGGGGGGTTTGGTGGTGAGCAGTTCTTC.

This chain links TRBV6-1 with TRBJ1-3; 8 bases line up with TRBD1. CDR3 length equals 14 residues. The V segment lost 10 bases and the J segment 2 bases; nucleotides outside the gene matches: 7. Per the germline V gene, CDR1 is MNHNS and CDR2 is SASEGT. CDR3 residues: CATAQGAPGNTIYF. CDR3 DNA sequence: TGTGCCACAGCCCAGGGGGCGCCTGGAAACACCATATATTTT.

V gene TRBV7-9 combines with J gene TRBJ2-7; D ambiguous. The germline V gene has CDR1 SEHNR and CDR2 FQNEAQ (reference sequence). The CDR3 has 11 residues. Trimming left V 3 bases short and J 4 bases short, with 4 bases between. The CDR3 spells CASSFLYEQYF. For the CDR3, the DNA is TGTGCCAGCAGCTTTCTATACGAGCAGTACTTC.

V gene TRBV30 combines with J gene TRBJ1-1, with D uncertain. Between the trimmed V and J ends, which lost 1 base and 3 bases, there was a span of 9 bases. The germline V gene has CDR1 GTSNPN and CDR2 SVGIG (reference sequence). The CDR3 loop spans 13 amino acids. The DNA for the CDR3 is TGTGCCTGGAGTGGGCAAAGGTACACTGAAGCTTTCTTT. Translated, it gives CAWSGQRYTEAFF.

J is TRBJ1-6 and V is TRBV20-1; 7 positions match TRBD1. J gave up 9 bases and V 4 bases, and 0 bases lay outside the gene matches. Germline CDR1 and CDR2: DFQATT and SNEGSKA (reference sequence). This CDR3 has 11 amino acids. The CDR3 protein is CSATGGSPLHF. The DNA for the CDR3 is TGCAGTGCTACAGGGGGTTCACCCCTCCACTTT.

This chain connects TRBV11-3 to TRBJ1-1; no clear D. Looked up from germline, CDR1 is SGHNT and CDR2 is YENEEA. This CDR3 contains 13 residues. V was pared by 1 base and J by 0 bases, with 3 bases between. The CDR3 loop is CASSLGLNTEAFF. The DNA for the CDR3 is TGTGCCAGCAGCTTAGGGTTGAACACTGAAGCTTTCTTT.

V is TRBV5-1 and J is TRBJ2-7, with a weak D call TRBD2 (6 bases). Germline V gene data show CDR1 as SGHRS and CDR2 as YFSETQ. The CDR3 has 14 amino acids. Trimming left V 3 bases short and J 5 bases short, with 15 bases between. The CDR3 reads CASSWGDFLNEQYF. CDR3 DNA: TGCGCCAGCAGCTGGGGGGACTTCTTGAACGAGCAGTACTTC.

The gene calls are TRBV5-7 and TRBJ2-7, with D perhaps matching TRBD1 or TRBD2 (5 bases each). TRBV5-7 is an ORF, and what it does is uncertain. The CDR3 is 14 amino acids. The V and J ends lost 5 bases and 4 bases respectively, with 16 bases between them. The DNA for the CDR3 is TGTGCCAGCAGGACTATGGGGCGCGGGTACGAGCAGTACTTC. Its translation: CASRTMGRGYEQYF.

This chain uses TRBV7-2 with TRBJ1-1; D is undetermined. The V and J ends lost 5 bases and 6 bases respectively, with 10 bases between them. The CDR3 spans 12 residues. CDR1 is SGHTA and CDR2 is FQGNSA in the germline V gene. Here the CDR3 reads CASSPMGSEAFF. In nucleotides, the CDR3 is TGTGCCAGCAGCCCGATGGGTTCTGAAGCTTTCTTT.